This TCR beta chain comes out of a study of CD8 T cells in ankylosing spondylitis. General study points: Ankylosing spondylitis blood appeared to carry a characteristic TCR beta motif of roughly 8 highly homologous variants.

The sample holds a few counts of this clonotype. Its target is not known. Trimming took off 2 bases at V and 6 bases at J, with 9 bases between the two ends. The CDR3 length is 13 residues. Germline CDR1 and CDR2: SGDLS and YYNGEE. TCRdb itself ran the 5' RACE reads through MiXCR, one entry per CDR3 protein. The sample consists of fewer than 200,000 distinct CDR3 sequences, roughly 10% of them appearing once. The receptor was derived from a female donor with ankylosing spondylitis or in good health (not recorded which). The gene calls are TRBV9 and TRBJ1-5; D remains unclear. Sequencing was carried out using blood, either unsorted or a sorted T cell fraction (not recorded which). Here the CDR3 DNA reads TGTGCCAGCAGCGTTGGGTTGGCTCAGCCCCAGCATTTT. Its translation is CASSVGLAQPQHF.